Detailed here is one TCR beta chain. Its antigen remains unidentified. Nothing much larger sits one base from this clone, and base qualities are not available. This record comes from a study of cytomegalovirus exposure and HLA in healthy donors (dated by TCRdb to 2016 to 2017). Study-level background: An earlier analysis of several hundred of the donors reported about 290 Gb of sequence data and more than 90 million unique TCR beta sequences from roughly 180 million T cells. The later analysis used no new phenotypic data to find candidate immune exposures, relying instead on TCR beta sequences and their occurrence across donors. The study aimed to test whether cataloging public T cell receptors could reveal signatures of past pathogen exposure. In a later analysis, previously published TCR beta repertoires from 670 or so donors were re-analyzed and high-resolution HLA genotyping was added so that TCR occurrence patterns could be studied. Donor age, sex, ethnicity and CMV serostatus were collected together with the repertoire data. The genetic ancestry cluster associated with self-reported Caucasian donors included approximately 85% of the 300 to 400 genotyped donors. A few DR-DQ haplotypes were treated as single units for association and clustering because of strong linkage in the cohort. High-throughput TCR immunosequencing, statistical association of individual TCRs with disease status, and machine learning were combined to predict cytomegalovirus infection status. Besides the first cohort of hundreds of subjects, a separate validation cohort made up of 120 different subjects was used. An earlier analysis of approximately 580 of the donors used high-throughput TCR beta sequencing to judge whether each TCR beta V gene segment behaved as functional or pseudogenic. The number of typed donors differed by locus: roughly 629-640 for A, B, C, DRB1 and DQB1; approximately 520 for DQA1; some 610 for DPA1; and approximately 450 for DPB1. Among a few hundred genotyped donors of the cohort, an average of around 240,000 unique TCR beta nucleotide sequences were sequenced per donor, roughly 20% of them non-productive. Every repertoire in the discovery cohort had been generated on one and the same sequencing platform. An early release that covered about 600 HLA-typed donors contained around 330 gigabases of sequencing data and about 84 million unique TCR sequences. A later genetic analysis took genome-wide SNP genotypes for about 65% of the roughly 670 donors and used that subset as a discovery cohort. The study profiled the T cell repertoires of 550 to 700 subjects by immunosequencing and related them to cytomegalovirus serostatus. Class I and class II HLA loci were covered by the typing at four-digit resolution.

The CDR3 covers 19 residues, taking in both the cysteine and the phenylalanine. Only CDR3 DNA remains: 57 bases, in frame from the first base. In the germline V gene (reference sequence), CDR1 corresponds to SGHAT and CDR2 to FQDESV. Clipping removes 4 bases from V and 4 bases from J, with 13 as the unmatched junction base count. The cohort comprised 550 to 700 healthy bone marrow donors. At the time of sampling, every cohort member was nominally healthy, though immune exposures that went unrecorded were likely present. The donor tested CMV seropositive and was one of the 289 seropositive cohort members. Each donor provided a peripheral blood sample, and peripheral blood mononuclear cells were used for TCR beta sequencing. The Qiagen DNeasy Blood Extraction Kit was used to extract genomic DNA from the blood cell samples. The research as a whole found: A group of highly shared sequence variants was considered likely to be a technical artifact of the sequencing pipeline. The authors suggested that the approach could potentially be generalized to other disease states and immunological phenotypes. Most TCR sequences were seen in very few donors, while some public TCRs were found in many individuals. A total of 150 to 200 TCR beta chains were listed by the study as associated with cytomegalovirus. Because HLA typing was unavailable for some donors at each locus, only the typed subset was used in association tests. Broadly in line with IMGT annotations, most TCR beta V segments showed up in productive rearrangements about 87% or about 30% of the time in an earlier analysis of approximately 600 of the donors. In a later analysis, HLA-associated TCR beta chains were found to be more clonally expanded and to have lower generation probabilities than equally common non-associated chains. A further reported finding was that TCR beta sequences accurately predicted the HLA-A and HLA-B alleles for most subjects in the first cohort. Several of the top co-occurrence clusters appeared to be linked to parvovirus B19, influenza, CMV and Epstein-Barr virus, according to a later analysis. The classifier was reported to diagnose cytomegalovirus status with high specificity and sensitivity in both the original cohort and the validation cohort. Some IMGT-functional V segments, including TRBV6-2 and TRBV6-3, could not be told apart with the 87-base-pair reads, so those segments were excluded. Immune exposure information for the cohort was limited to CMV serostatus. Presence/absence analyses assumed roughly uniform sequencing depth across donors, an assumption that may not hold. In a later genetic analysis, fewer N-insertions in productive TCRs were reported among donors in an Asian-associated ancestry cluster than the roughly 700-donor mean. At a false discovery rate of 0.05, a later analysis linked 16,951 TCR beta sequences to specific HLA alleles. In a later analysis, most CMV-associated TCR beta chains were found to appear HLA-restricted, with HLA associations seemingly driven largely by CMV exposure. When HLA alleles, especially DR and DQ, strongly co-occurred, attributing TCR associations to individual alleles was difficult. Because counts were too low, 15 to 20 rarely observed V segments, including chromosome 9 orphons, were excluded from the earlier analysis of roughly 580 of the donors. According to a later analysis, TCR association rates differed among HLA loci, with DRB1 alleles showing the most associated TCRs and HLA-C alleles showing the fewest. Linkage disequilibrium might explain the correlated functional status among segregating V segments, but an unknown experimental factor could not be ruled out. A few of the identified cytomegalovirus-associated TCR beta chains were confirmed in vitro to be specific for cytomegalovirus antigens. An association between a missense DCLRE1C variant and V-gene and J-gene trimming of TCR beta chains was found in a later genetic analysis and replicated in an independent cohort. Only TCR beta chains were sequenced in this cohort, and the absence of alpha or paired-chain data limited detectable features.

Library creation used the immunoSEQ multiplex PCR assay. For the multiplex PCR, a mixture combining 60 forward primers for TCR Vbeta segments and 13 reverse primers for TCR Jbeta segments was used. The CDR3 region of rearranged TCR beta genes was amplified from genomic DNA by a multiplex PCR assay. The amplified TCR beta libraries were sequenced on the Illumina HiSeq System as 87-base-pair reads. In the paper's pipeline: Across the 500 to 700 repertoires, a later analysis counted tens of millions of unique TCR beta chains, around 11 million of which were shared by at least two donors. A nearest-neighbor algorithm error-corrected the raw reads and collapsed the reads into unique sequences, merging closely related sequences to remove PCR and sequencing errors. CDR3 sequences were aligned to IMGT reference sequences to assign V, D and J gene segments. For a sequence to be retained, a match of at least six nucleotides to both a V gene segment and a J gene segment was required. A rearrangement was called productive if the CDR3 had no stop codons and remained in frame with V and J, and every other rearrangement was called non-productive. CDR3 was defined according to IMGT convention as the region running from the second conserved V-encoded cysteine to the conserved J-encoded phenylalanine. The earlier analysis of about 620 of the donors excluded sequences that lacked an unambiguous match to a single V gene segment. An earlier analysis of fewer than 750 of the donors called V segments functional above 56.7% productive rearrangements and segregating when the between-donor standard deviation exceeded 5%. A statistical classification framework was developed to diagnose cytomegalovirus status using the catalog of TCR beta chain sequences. In a later analysis, V and J genes were assigned by comparing TCR nucleotide sequences against IMGT/GENE-DB human TR gene sequences. Using the TCRdist pipeline, a later analysis assigned CDR3 sequences along with most-parsimonious VDJ recombination scenarios. In a later analysis, each TCR beta chain was defined by its CDR3 amino acid sequence together with its V-gene family, and reads without a unique V-gene family were excluded. To address suspected cross-contamination and a sequencing artifact, a later analysis removed 592 highly shared, low-generation-probability nucleotide sequences. A later analysis calculated a clonal expansion index for each public chain from normalized within-repertoire ranks of inferred template counts. In a later analysis, generation probabilities were computed with a VDJ recombination model fitted to out-of-frame rearrangements, and the resulting probabilities were checked against IGoR. A later analysis scored TCR-TCR, TCR-HLA and TCR-CMV co-occurrence with hypergeometric tests, applying a repertoire-size bias correction to TCR pairs. A later analysis estimated false discovery rates by permuting HLA or CMV assignments 20 times. In a later analysis, co-occurring TCRs were grouped using DBSCAN, and TCRdist sequence similarity was added for clustering within HLA-allele-positive subsets. Repertoires with fewer than 30,000 or more than 120,000 public chains, plus five repertoires with anomalous nucleotide sharing, were excluded from co-occurrence clustering. This immuneACCESS table, as held by TCRdb, lists in-frame sequences with V and J called but not all clones. Of the missing ones, under half trace to an unresolved V gene in checked studies; the others have no known cause. V and J calls and clone size are as listed in that table; D and trimming were resolved from the DNA. The sample yields roughly 100,000 clones; roughly 80% were counted once. The top ten constitute over 4% of the sample.

The sequenced material came from PBMCs. The source is a man aged 45-65 years in good health and CMV-seropositive. The sequence links TRBV11-1 to TRBJ2-5; 15 bases in the middle match TRBD2. The sequence in DNA is TGTGCCAGCAGCTCCCATCCCGGGACTAGCGGGAGGTCTGGAGAGACCCAGTACTTC. Its protein is CASSSHPGTSGRSGETQYF.